The following is a T cell receptor beta chain sequence with its context. The junction and the germline gene differ at one end; a read error may be behind it. Together with a sample-barcoded 5' primer, a J-beta primer mix was included in a second PCR lasting roughly 6 to 12 cycles. Each CDR3 protein gets one entry after TCRdb re-called the 5' RACE reads with MiXCR. The table records more than 900,000 distinct CDR3 sequences, about 23% of them present only once. CDR3 length equals 13 residues. Germline-derived CDR1 and CDR2 are WSHSY and SAAADI. The data stem from a study of blood T cells in healthy people across ages. The data also belong to a second study, concerning T cells of mothers and their children. Per that study: For cDNA synthesis, the complete extracted RNA was used (1.5 ug per 15 ul).

V usage is TRBV10-2 and J usage is TRBJ2-5; no reliable D call. The DNA end favors TRBJ2-1, so the J call may be wrong. The receptor comes from a girl aged 2 to 10 in good health. Specimen: blood. CDR3 in DNA: TGCGCCGGCAGTCCGAACCTGGTCGATGAGCAGTTCTTC. Protein sequence: CAGSPNLVDEQFF.